The 2 T cell receptor beta chains below come from one sample, sequenced in a study of T cells in Graves' hyperthyroidism and ophthalmopathy (dated 2019 in TCRdb). The library relied on multiplex PCR. The sample was run on an Illumina HiSeq 2000. The TCR beta CDR3 regions were amplified from RNA transcripts. A first-round RT-PCR of the TCR CDR3 used the HTBI primer set with the Qiagen OneStep RT-PCR kit. TCRdb reprocessed the public reads (quality trimming at Q25 with fastp, clone calling with MiXCR) and kept in-frame beta chains. All rows with the same CDR3 protein become a single entry with the most common DNA and genes. The sample table holds 500,000 to 750,000 distinct CDR3 sequences, of which roughly 50% were seen once. The leading ten clones occupy approximately 7.5% of the sample. The sample comprised peripheral blood or thyroid tissue (not recorded which). Every receptor here comes from a woman under 30 with Graves' hyperthyroidism.

To note about this clonotype: One junction end disagrees with the germline gene, perhaps due to a read error. The chain recombines TRBV12-3 or TRBV12-4 with TRBJ2-5; 12 nucleotides agree with TRBD2. This CDR3 has 15 residues. The CDR3 DNA sequence: TGTGCCAGCACACCGCTGACTAGCGGGGGTGAGATCCAGTACTTC. As protein: CASTPLTSGGEIQYF.

V is TRBV7-9 and J is TRBJ2-1; no clear D. Germline values: CDR1 SEHNR, CDR2 FQNEAQ (reference sequence). V was shortened by 4 bases and J by 9 bases, with 13 bases between the two germline ends. The CDR3 runs 13 residues. The CDR3 region has the DNA TGTGCCAGCAGCTGGGCAGAACACCGTGAGCAGTTCTTC. Its translation is CASSWAEHREQFF. Using reference TRBV7-9 and TRBJ2-1 for the parts outside the CDR3, the full variable domain is DTGVSQNPRHKITKRGQNVTFRCDPISEHNRLYWYRQTLGQGPEFLTYFQNEAQLEKSRLLSDRFSAERPKGSFSTLEIQRTEQGDSAMYLCASSWAEHREQFFGPGTRLTVL.